These T cell receptor beta chains were read from a single sample in a study of blood T cell repertoires in COVID-19. Data came from immunoSEQ multiplex PCR; TCRdb stores just in-frame clones and leaves some out. The table includes tens of thousands of clones, roughly 87% detected once. The sample consisted of peripheral blood. Receptors were obtained from a man aged 40-50 years with COVID-19, enrolled during active disease. CDR3s include the opening cysteine and the closing phenylalanine or tryptophan. A D gene is named only where the DNA matches it firmly. Some rows have no size entry. The others give once, few or many, or a class for an expanded clone.

V,J,size,length,D,DNA,CDR3
TRBV21-1,TRBJ2-3,many,11,-,TGTGCCAGCAGCCCTGTGGATACGCAGTATTTT,CASSPVDTQYF
TRBV3-1/TRBV3-2,TRBJ1-1,-,13,-,TGTGCCAGCAGCTTCGACTCCGGCACTGAAGCTTTCTTT,CASSFDSGTEAFF
TRBV5-1,TRBJ1-1,-,14,TRBD1,TGCGCCAGCAGCCCGGTGGGACAGGGCACTGAAGCTTTCTTT,CASSPVGQGTEAFF
TRBV5-1,TRBJ2-7,-,11,-,TGCGCCAGCAGCTCCACATACGAGCAGTACTTC,CASSSTYEQYF
TRBV2,TRBJ1-6,-,16,-,TGTGCCAGCAGTGATTCCGTAGGGCCGGCGGGTTCACCCCTCCACTTT,CASSDSVGPAGSPLHF
TRBV5-1,TRBJ2-3,once,14,-,TGCGCCAGCAGCCCGGGACTGCGCACAGATACGCAGTATTTT,CASSPGLRTDTQYF
TRBV29-1,TRBJ2-5,-,13,-,TGCAGCGTGGAGGGTGATCTTGGGAAGACCCAGTACTTC,CSVEGDLGKTQYF
TRBV5-1,TRBJ2-7,-,17,TRBD2,TGCGCCAGCAGCTTGATGGGCCAGGGACTAGCGACCTACGAGCAGTACTTC,CASSLMGQGLATYEQYF
TRBV2,TRBJ1-5,-,15,-,TGTGCCAGCAGTGCCCTCGGGGGGCCCAATCAGCCCCAGCATTTT,CASSALGGPNQPQHF
TRBV4-1,TRBJ2-2,-,14,-,TGCGCCAGCAGCCGTCTAGAGAGTGGCGGGGAGCTGTTTTTT,CASSRLESGGELFF
TRBV29-1,TRBJ2-1,-,15,TRBD2,TGCAGCGTTGCGCTGACTAGCGGGAGCCCCCATGAGCAGTTCTTC,CSVALTSGSPHEQFF
TRBV13,TRBJ2-1,-,16,TRBD2,TGTGCCAGCAGCGCTGGACTAGCGGGACTGCACAATGAGCAGTTCTTC,CASSAGLAGLHNEQFF
TRBV2,TRBJ2-7,-,15,TRBD1,TGTGCCAGCAGTGAATCTAAGGGACAGGCCTACGAGCAGTACTTC,CASSESKGQAYEQYF
TRBV7-6,TRBJ2-5,-,20,TRBD2,TGTGCCAGCAGCTTAGTTGGGACTCAACCGGGACTACAGAAGCAAGAGACCCAGTACTTC,CASSLVGTQPGLQKQETQYF
TRBV27,TRBJ1-4,few,15,-,TGTGCCAGCAGTTCTTTTGTGGCAGGGCGTGAAAAACTGTTTTTT,CASSSFVAGREKLFF
TRBV9,TRBJ2-3,-,16,TRBD2,TGTGCCAGCAGCTCTCGTAGCGGGGCTAGCACAGATACGCAGTATTTT,CASSSRSGASTDTQYF
TRBV13,TRBJ1-3,-,15,-,TGTGCCAGCAGATTAGGGGGAGGCTCTGGAAACACCATATATTTT,CASRLGGGSGNTIYF
TRBV5-1,TRBJ2-2,-,13,-,TGCGCCCTACACGGGGTGGGTCCCGGGGAGCTGTTTTTT,CALHGVGPGELFF
TRBV2,TRBJ2-3,-,14,TRBD2,TGTGCCAGCAGTGAGGGAGGGAGGCCAGATACGCAGTATTTT,CASSEGGRPDTQYF
TRBV7-9,TRBJ1-1,-,13,-,TGTGCCAGCAGCAATCAGAAGAACACTGAAGCTTTCTTT,CASSNQKNTEAFF
TRBV11-3,TRBJ2-5,-,15,-,TGTGCCAGCAGCGGCCGGACAGAGTTCCAAGAGACCCAGTACTTC,CASSGRTEFQETQYF
TRBV4-1,TRBJ2-7,few,21,TRBD2,TGCGCCAGCAGCCGGGACCCGACAGCGGGGGGTTACGTACTAGCTAACTACGAGCAGTACTTC,CASSRDPTAGGYVLANYEQYF
TRBV5-6,TRBJ1-6,-,14,-,TGTGCCAGCAGCTTGGGTAGCACTAATTCACCCCTCCACTTT,CASSLGSTNSPLHF
TRBV7-3,TRBJ2-2,-,16,TRBD2,TGTGCCAGCAGCCCTGCCGGGACTACCAGCACCGGGGAGCTGTTTTTT,CASSPAGTTSTGELFF
TRBV28,TRBJ1-1,-,17,TRBD1,TGTGCCAGCAGTCCCCGCGGGACAGGGGGCTTGAACACTGAAGCTTTCTTT,CASSPRGTGGLNTEAFF
TRBV3-1/TRBV3-2,TRBJ2-1,-,15,-,TGTGCCAGCAGCCAACTCGCGGTACCCTACAATGAGCAGTTCTTC,CASSQLAVPYNEQFF
TRBV6-5,TRBJ2-7,-,11,-,TGTGCCAGCAGGAGTACCTACGAGCAGTACTTC,CASRSTYEQYF
TRBV6-6,TRBJ2-7,-,12,-,TGTGCCAGCAGTCCGACAGGCGGCGAGCAGTACTTC,CASSPTGGEQYF
TRBV13,TRBJ1-1,-,15,-,TGTGCCAGCAGCTTAGACGGGAGATGGGGATCTGAAGCTTTCTTT,CASSLDGRWGSEAFF
TRBV2,TRBJ1-6,-,16,-,TGTGCCAGCAGACCCCTCGTCGGAACTAAAGATTCACCCCTCCACTTT,CASRPLVGTKDSPLHF
TRBV18,TRBJ1-3,-,16,TRBD1,TGTGCCAGCTCACCGACCCTGACAGGGACTGGAAACACCATATATTTT,CASSPTLTGTGNTIYF
TRBV2,TRBJ1-3,-,17,TRBD1,TGTGCCAGCAGGACAAGCGTCGGACAGGGGGCAGGAAACACCATATATTTT,CASRTSVGQGAGNTIYF
TRBV5-4,TRBJ2-5,-,13,-,TGTGCCAGCAGCTTGGTCCCGGTGGAGACCCAGTACTTC,CASSLVPVETQYF
TRBV2,TRBJ1-5,-,15,TRBD1,TGTGCCAGCAGGGCAGGGGACAGCTTCAATCAGCCCCAGCATTTT,CASRAGDSFNQPQHF
TRBV12-3/TRBV12-4,TRBJ2-7,once,13,TRBD2,TGTGCCAGCAACATCGGGGGGGCCTACGAGCAGTACTTC,CASNIGGAYEQYF
TRBV6-5,TRBJ1-2,-,14,TRBD1,TGTGCCAGCAGTCGTGGGACAGGGGGTTTTGGCTACACCTTC,CASSRGTGGFGYTF
TRBV28,TRBJ1-6,-,17,-,TGTGCCAGCAGTTTATACGTCTCGTTTGAGAGTAATTCACCCCTCCACTTT,CASSLYVSFESNSPLHF
TRBV5-4,TRBJ1-6,-,15,TRBD1,TGTGCCAGCAGCGGGGACGGGACAGAGGATTCACCCCTCCACTTT,CASSGDGTEDSPLHF
TRBV2,TRBJ2-2,-,15,TRBD2,TGTGCCAGCAGTGAACCAGCGGGATCGAGCGGGGAGCTGTTTTTT,CASSEPAGSSGELFF
TRBV25-1,TRBJ2-1,-,13,-,TGTGCCAGCAGAAGGTTGGGGGCGAATGAGCAGTTCTTC,CASRRLGANEQFF
TRBV6-5,TRBJ2-3,-,14,TRBD2,TGTGCCAGCAGTTACTGGGGGGGACTAGATACGCAGTATTTT,CASSYWGGLDTQYF
TRBV11-2,TRBJ2-7,once,11,-,TGTGCCAGCAGCTTCGGTGGCGAGCAGTACTTC,CASSFGGEQYF
TRBV10-3,TRBJ1-1,once,14,-,TGTGCCATCAAGTGGGCACAGCAGAACACTGAAGCTTTCTTT,CAIKWAQQNTEAFF
TRBV13,TRBJ2-5,-,15,-,TGTGCCAGCAGCTTCGGGGGGCCGGTAAGGGAGACCCAGTACTTC,CASSFGGPVRETQYF
TRBV7-9,TRBJ1-3,few,16,-,TGTGCCAGCAGCCCCCCTCACAGGGACTCTGGAAACACCATATATTTT,CASSPPHRDSGNTIYF
TRBV5-5,TRBJ2-7,once,15,-,TGTGCCAGCAGCTTGCTAGGGACATTGAGCTACGAGCAGTACTTC,CASSLLGTLSYEQYF
TRBV14,TRBJ2-5,-,13,-,TGTGCCAGCAGCCTCGGGATATCGGAGACCCAGTACTTC,CASSLGISETQYF
TRBV5-4,TRBJ2-3,-,16,-,TGTGCCAGCAGCAGGGGATACGTGAAGCAAGGAGATACGCAGTATTTT,CASSRGYVKQGDTQYF